These 29 T cell receptor beta chains share one sample of origin, sequenced in a study of vaccination effects on CD4 cells after COVID-19. No antigen has been identified for these receptors. Profiling relied on immunoSEQ multiplex PCR, and the TCRdb table lists in-frame clones only, not all of them. The sample shows 35,000 to 45,000 clones, approximately 84% of them seen only once. Before sequencing took place, the ViraFEST assay used viral peptide pools to expand antigen-specific CD4+ T cells. Culture proceeded for about ten days, and CD4+ T cells were then isolated. Either the BNT162b2 or mRNA-1273 vaccine was given to participants in two doses. This material consisted of CD4+ T cells from PBMCs cultured with HCoV-NL63 spike peptides, taken after COVID-19 vaccination. These receptors came from a human donor who received a COVID-19 vaccine. Some clones in this sample may be carry-over from other donors' samples.

This chain joins TRBV6-6 and TRBJ1-4; perhaps TRBD1 as D (5 bases). Germline-derived CDR1 and CDR2 are MNHNY and SVGAGI (reference sequence). V was trimmed by 5 bases and J by 5 bases, leaving 18 bases between them. The CDR3 has 16 residues. DNA of the CDR3: TGTGCCAGCAGTACGCGATTTGGGGCTGGAAATGAAAAACTGTTTTTT. This encodes CASSTRFGAGNEKLFF.

The V and J genes are TRBV19 and TRBJ2-3; 9 bases agree with TRBD1. The CDR3 spans 13 residues. V lost 10 bases to trimming and J lost 1 base; unmatched junction nucleotides: 3. Germline V CDR1 and CDR2: LNHDA, SQIVND (reference sequence). CDR3 coding DNA: TGTGCCACACAGGGGGCAGGCACAGATACGCAGTATTTT. The encoded protein is CATQGAGTDTQYF. Looking up the rest from reference TRBV19 and TRBJ2-3 gives the full variable domain: DGGITQSPKYLFRKEGQNVTLSCEQNLNHDAMYWYRQDPGQGLRLIYYSQIVNDFQKGDIAEGYSVSREKKESFPLTVTSAQKNPTAFYLCATQGAGTDTQYFGPGTRLTVL.

The chain uses TRBV5-6 and TRBJ2-7; D assignment may be TRBD1 or TRBD2 (5 bases each). The V and J ends lost 2 bases and 6 bases respectively, with 9 bases between them. CDR3 length: 12 amino acids. Looked up from germline, CDR1 is SGHDT and CDR2 is YYEEEE. In nucleotides, the CDR3 is TGTGCCAGCAGCTTCCCAGGGAGCGAGCAGTACGTC. It encodes CASSFPGSEQYV.

This clone was seen once. The rearrangement joins TRBV6-1 to TRBJ2-2, with 8 bases aligning to TRBD1. After removal of 2 bases from V and 4 bases from J, the junction contained 9 bases not matched to a gene. The CDR3 is made up of 17 amino acids. CDR1 and CDR2 from the germline V gene are MNHNS and SASEGT. As DNA, the CDR3 is TGTGCCAGCAGTGAATCAGGGACAGGACGGATCACCGGGGAGCTGTTTTTT. This sequence encodes CASSESGTGRITGELFF.

The chain joins TRBV5-4 to TRBJ2-7, with 8 nucleotides matching TRBD1. Trimming took 0 bases from V and 1 from J; bases not matched to a gene: 3. Germline V lookup: CDR1 SGHNT, CDR2 YYREEE (reference sequence). The CDR3 runs 15 residues. CDR3 loop: CASSLGQGISYEQYV. CDR3 bases: TGTGCCAGCAGCTTGGGACAGGGGATTTCCTACGAGCAGTACGTC.

This chain joins TRBV5-1 and TRBJ2-1; 10 positions agree with TRBD2. The trim removed 0 bases at V and 8 bases at J, leaving 8 bases unmatched. The CDR3 is 16 amino acids. CDR1 is SGHRS, CDR2 YFSETQ, per germline. Here the CDR3 DNA reads TGCGCCAGCAGCTTGGCGAGCGGGGGGGCGGGGTATGAGCAGTTCTTC. Translating it yields CASSLASGGAGYEQFF.

This clone was seen only a few times. The chain is built from TRBV10-1 and TRBJ2-4, with a tentative D call TRBD2 (7 bases). There are 15 residues in the CDR3. The V gene lost 2 bases and the J gene lost 1 base, with 9 bases spanning the gap. Germline lookup yields CDR1 WNHNN and CDR2 SYGVQD (reference sequence). In DNA form, the CDR3 reads TGCGCCAGCAGTGAGGGGGGGGCTGCCAAAAACATTCAGTACTTC. It translates to CASSEGGAAKNIQYF.

This chain uses TRBV5-1 with TRBJ2-3; 9 bases map to TRBD1. The germline gives CDR1 SGHRS, CDR2 YFSETQ. Losses at the gene ends were 3 bases for V and 4 bases for J; bases not matched to a gene: 3. The CDR3 sequence is 14 residues long. DNA for the CDR3: TGCGCCAGCAGCTGGGGACAGGGCGCAGATACGCAGTATTTT. Amino acid sequence: CASSWGQGADTQYF.

This clone appeared a single time. This chain connects TRBV2 to TRBJ2-1, with 10 bases aligning to TRBD1. This CDR3 has 13 residues. Germline loops: CDR1 SNHLY, CDR2 FYNNEI. The trim removed 6 bases at V and 9 bases at J, leaving 5 bases unmatched. For the CDR3, the DNA is TGTGCCAGCAGATGGACAGGGGGTGGTGAGCAGTTCTTC. This encodes CASRWTGGGEQFF. The entire variable domain, with the rest obtained from reference TRBV2 and TRBJ2-1, is as follows: EPEVTQTPSHQVTQMGQEVILRCVPISNHLYFYWYRQILGQKVEFLVSFYNNEISEKSEIFDDQFSVERPDGSNFTLKIRSTKLEDSAMYFCASRWTGGGEQFFGPGTRLTVL.

The sample holds a few counts of this clone. The chain combines TRBV28 with TRBJ2-7; D may be TRBD1 (5 bases). Trimming pared 2 bases from V and 6 bases from J, leaving 8 bases between. This CDR3 region has 12 residues. From germline, CDR1 is MDHEN and CDR2 SYDVKM. CDR3 coding DNA: TGTGCCAGCAGTTTACAGGGTCGCGAGCAGTACGTC. It specifies CASSLQGREQYV.

The rearrangement uses TRBV5-1 and TRBJ1-1, with unresolved D. Trimming stripped 0 bases from V and 1 base from J, with 16 bases between. CDR3 length: 17 residues. The germline CDR1 and CDR2 sequences are SGHRS and YFSETQ. CDR3 in DNA: TGCGCCAGCAGCTTGGTAGTTACATCTGGAAAGAACACTGAAGCTTTCTTT. Translation gives CASSLVVTSGKNTEAFF.

This sequence joins TRBV3-1 (or the pseudogene TRBV3-2) and TRBJ1-2, with D possibly TRBD1 on 5 matching bases. Germline V CDR1 and CDR2: LGHDT, YNNKEL (reference sequence). The CDR3 is 15 amino acids. The ends were cut back, 6 bases at V and 3 bases at J, with 17 bases in the middle. As DNA, the CDR3 is TGTGCCAGCAGTCGAATACGGCAGGGAGACTATGGCTACACCTTC. Translation: CASSRIRQGDYGYTF.

There are a few counts of this clone. The chain uses TRBV29-1 and TRBJ2-2, with D perhaps TRBD1 (6 bases). The V gene lost 4 bases and the J gene lost 4 bases, with 7 bases spanning the gap. The CDR3 extends over 12 amino acids. Germline-derived CDR1 and CDR2 are SQVTM and ANQGSEA. The CDR3 protein is CSVGRGTGELFF. CDR3 DNA: TGCAGCGTTGGCAGGGGCACCGGGGAGCTGTTTTTT.

The J gene is TRBJ1-1, the V gene TRBV7-9; a possible D gene is TRBD1 (6 bases). The V and J ends lost 5 bases and 1 base respectively, with 20 bases between them. CDR3 size: 17 residues. Germline-derived CDR1 and CDR2 are SEHNR and FQNEAQ (reference sequence). DNA of the CDR3: TGTGCCAGCAGCCCACGCGTGGGGGCAGCTCCGAACACTGAAGCTTTCTTT. This gives the protein CASSPRVGAAPNTEAFF.

The V call is TRBV2, the J call TRBJ2-1; D is possibly TRBD2 (5 bases). V was trimmed by 7 bases and J by 8 bases, leaving 21 bases between them. In germline, CDR1 is SNHLY, CDR2 FYNNEI. The CDR3 extends over 15 amino acids. The CDR3: CASTKGGEGIDEQFF. CDR3 in DNA: TGTGCCAGCACCAAAGGAGGTGAAGGGATCGATGAGCAGTTCTTC.

V is TRBV7-9 and J is TRBJ2-7; D might be TRBD2 (5 bases). This CDR3 region has 13 residues. Germline CDR1 reads SEHNR; CDR2 reads FQNEAQ (reference sequence). The ends were cut back, 0 bases at V and 5 bases at J, with 8 bases in the middle. The CDR3 region has the DNA TGTGCCAGCAGCTTAGCAGGGAGCCACGAGCAGTACGTC. Translating it yields CASSLAGSHEQYV.

This clone has a handful of counts. The V gene is TRBV4-1, the J gene TRBJ2-6, with D perhaps matching TRBD2 (5 bases). CDR1 and CDR2 from the germline V gene are MGHRA and YSYEKL. The V end was cut by 0 bases, the J end by 0 bases, with 6 bases between. The CDR3 is 16 amino acids. This CDR3 reads CASSQDRGSGANVLTF. CDR3 in DNA: TGCGCCAGCAGCCAAGATCGGGGCTCTGGGGCCAACGTCCTGACTTTC.

The chain recombines TRBV2 with TRBJ2-5; unclear D gene. Germline V gene data show CDR1 as SNHLY and CDR2 as FYNNEI. The V gene lost 2 bases and the J gene lost 4 bases, with 8 bases spanning the gap. The CDR3 has 13 residues. CDR3 coding DNA: TGTGCCAGCAGTGAATCGGTGGGAGAGACCCAGTACTTC. This translates into CASSESVGETQYF.

This chain connects TRBV5-1 to TRBJ2-1, with 9 bases aligning to TRBD1. This CDR3 contains 21 residues. CDR1 SGHRS and CDR2 YFSETQ come from the germline V gene. Trimming at V came to 0 bases and at J to 5 bases, leaving 21 bases not matched to a gene. The DNA for the CDR3 is TGCGCCAGCAGCTTGGACACGGACAGGGGCCCCAAAATGGTGACAAACAATGAGCAGTTCTTC. Its translation is CASSLDTDRGPKMVTNNEQFF.

The rearrangement uses TRBV5-6 and TRBJ2-3; 12 positions match TRBD2. J gave up 3 bases and V 4 bases, and 6 bases lay outside the gene matches. The germline CDR1 and CDR2 sequences are SGHDT and YYEEEE. The CDR3 consists of 16 residues. The CDR3 region is CASSGGLAGDTDTQYF. CDR3 bases: TGTGCCAGCAGCGGGGGACTAGCGGGCGATACAGATACGCAGTATTTT. Together with reference TRBV5-6 and TRBJ2-3, the CDR3 gives the full variable domain: DAGVTQSPTHLIKTRGQQVTLRCSPKSGHDTVSWYQQALGQGPQFIFQYYEEEERQRGNFPDRFSGHQFPNYSSELNVNALLLGDSALYLCASSGGLAGDTDTQYFGPGTRLTVL.

The chain employs TRBV30 and TRBJ2-5; TRBD1 agrees at 7 bases. V lost 0 bases to trimming and J lost 5 bases; unmatched junction nucleotides: 12. This CDR3 has 16 residues. Looked up from germline, CDR1 is GTSNPN and CDR2 is SVGIG (reference sequence). The CDR3 reads CAWSVGRSLDRETQYF. The CDR3, as DNA: TGTGCCTGGAGTGTAGGTCGTAGCCTGGACAGGGAGACCCAGTACTTC.

This chain links TRBV15 with TRBJ1-1; D uncertain. In germline, CDR1 is LNHNV, CDR2 YYDKDF (reference sequence). The CDR3 runs to 16 residues. V lost 4 bases to trimming and J lost 5 bases, with 20 bases between them. The CDR3: CATSTSNRGSGTEAFF. As DNA, the CDR3 is TGTGCCACCAGCACCTCAAACCGGGGATCGGGGACTGAAGCTTTCTTT.

The rearrangement joins TRBV30 to TRBJ1-2; no clear D gene. Trimming pared 4 bases from V and 0 bases from J, leaving 9 bases between. In germline, CDR1 is GTSNPN, CDR2 SVGIG (reference sequence). The CDR3 has 13 residues. DNA of the CDR3: TGTGCCTGGACTGGCAGTCCTAACTATGGCTACACCTTC. This translates into CAWTGSPNYGYTF.

This chain joins TRBV2 and TRBJ2-7, with a weak D call TRBD1 (6 bases). The V and J ends lost 4 bases and 1 base respectively, with 8 bases between them. Germline lookup yields CDR1 SNHLY and CDR2 FYNNEI. The CDR3 totals 13 residues. For the CDR3, the DNA is TGTGCCAGCAGTGGACAGGCTTCCTACGAGCAGTACGTC. It is translated as CASSGQASYEQYV.

The genes are TRBV6-4 and TRBJ1-2; TRBD1 is a possible D gene (5 bases). The CDR3 contains 13 residues. CDR1 and CDR2 from the germline V gene are MRHNA and SNTAGT. Between the trimmed V and J ends, which lost 10 bases and 4 bases, there was a span of 16 bases. This CDR3 reads CATQGGSGYGYTF. CDR3 nucleotides: TGTGCCACCCAGGGAGGTTCGGGCTATGGCTACACCTTC.

The chain uses TRBV25-1 and TRBJ2-1; 12 bases align to TRBD2. The CDR3 runs to 15 residues. The V and J ends lost 6 bases and 5 bases, in that order; junction bases with no gene match: 5. Germline V gene data show CDR1 as MGHDK and CDR2 as SYGVNS. As DNA, the CDR3 is TGTGCCAGCAGCGCCCTAGCGGGGGGGAACAATGAGCAGTTCTTC. It specifies CASSALAGGNNEQFF.

The J gene is TRBJ1-1, the V gene TRBV18, with D perhaps matching TRBD1 (5 bases). Germline-derived CDR1 and CDR2 are KGHSH and LQKENI. The CDR3 runs 13 residues. The ends were cut back, 4 bases at V and 1 base at J, with 7 bases in the middle. DNA for the CDR3: TGTGCCAGCTCACAGGGGAAGAACACTGAAGCTTTCTTT. It yields the protein CASSQGKNTEAFF.

The CDR3 coding sequence is TGTGCCACCGGCGGTAGGGGACCAGGCCTTCAAGAGACCCAGTACTTC. Its protein is CATGGRGPGLQETQYF. The chain joins TRBV10-3 to TRBJ2-5; either TRBD1 or TRBD2 may fit D (5 bases each). CDR3 length equals 16 residues. Germline-derived CDR1 and CDR2 are ENHRY and SYGVKD. V gave up 10 bases and J gave up 2 bases, with 23 bases separating them.

Here the CDR3 reads CATSDSTSGGPYNEQFF. In DNA form, the CDR3 reads TGTGCCACCAGTGATTCGACTAGCGGGGGGCCCTACAATGAGCAGTTCTTC. V is TRBV24-1 and J is TRBJ2-1; 13 bases fit TRBD2. CDR1 KGHDR and CDR2 SFDVKD come from the germline V gene. CDR3 length: 17 amino acids. Germline trimming cut 2 bases from V and 2 bases from J; bases unmatched to any gene: 2.